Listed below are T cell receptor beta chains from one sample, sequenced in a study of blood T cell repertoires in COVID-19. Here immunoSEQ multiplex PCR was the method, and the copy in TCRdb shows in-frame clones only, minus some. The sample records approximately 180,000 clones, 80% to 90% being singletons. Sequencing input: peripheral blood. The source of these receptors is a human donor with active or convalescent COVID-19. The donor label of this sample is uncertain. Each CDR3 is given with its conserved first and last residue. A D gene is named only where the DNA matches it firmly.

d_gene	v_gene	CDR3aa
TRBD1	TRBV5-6	CASTRTGPDTEAFF
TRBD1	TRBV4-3	CASSQVLVRDSSYEQYF
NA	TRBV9	CASSVTNRNTGELFF
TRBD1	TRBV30	CAWNRGHNTEAFF
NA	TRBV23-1	CASSRGCREHTDTQYF
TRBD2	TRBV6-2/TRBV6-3	CASSYGGGGPEVTQYF
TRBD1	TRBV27	CASSRNRGSITGELFF
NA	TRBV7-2	CASSSTSNSPDMNTEAFF
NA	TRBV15	CATSRDYQGNYGYTF
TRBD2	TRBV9	CASSVGTSDSYEQYF
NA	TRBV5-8	CASSVPELPYEQYF
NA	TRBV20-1	CSASDRFSYEQYF
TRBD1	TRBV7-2	CASSLVYRGSYGYTF
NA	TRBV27	CASRETDKNIQYF
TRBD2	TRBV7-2	CASSLLGGGATDTQYF
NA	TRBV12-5	CASEQGGNSPLHF
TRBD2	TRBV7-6	CASSLVAGVGDEQFF
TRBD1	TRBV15	CATSRDIGTGVYEQYF
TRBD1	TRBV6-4	CASIDNGQGTRNTIYF
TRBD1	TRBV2	CASSRGQGQSTDTQYF
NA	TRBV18	CASSPGHAGTGELFF
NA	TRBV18	CASSPRKGVDEQYF
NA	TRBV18	CASSPTSEQFF
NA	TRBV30	CAWSVRGNDGTQYF
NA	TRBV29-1	CSVGGTVTNYGYTF
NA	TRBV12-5	CASGLVRVRDHEQFF
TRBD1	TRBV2	CASGRDRERSGYTF
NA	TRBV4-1	CASSQGGAGGLNNSPLHF
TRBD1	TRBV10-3	CAIRLTGGNFGELFF
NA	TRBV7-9	CASSPGPAAYNEQFF
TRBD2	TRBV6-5	CASSITPGLLPEQFF
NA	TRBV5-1	CASSRGVGEGSEKLFF
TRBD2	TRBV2	CASSLSGRGEETQYF
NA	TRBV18	CASSPPSSSSYEQYF
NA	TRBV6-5	CASRRQESGTEAFF
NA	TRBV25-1	CASSELGGAGRTEAFF
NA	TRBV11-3	CASSFAGFDEQFF
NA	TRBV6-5	CASSYSRRIYEQYF
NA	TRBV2	CASSDRGYEQYF
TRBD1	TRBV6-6	CASSYPPGQGSGGYTF
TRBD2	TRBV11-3	CASSLTSGRVYEQYF
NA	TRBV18	CASSPQGQQGSPLHF
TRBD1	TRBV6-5	CASSTSTGVDTEAFF
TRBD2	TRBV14	CATPLAGRNNEQFF
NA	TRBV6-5	CASSYSWQGNQPQHF
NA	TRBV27	CASSWSGSSTDTQYF
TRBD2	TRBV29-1	CSVNRLGGGNNEQFF
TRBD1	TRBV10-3	CAISERQGGVVNTEAFF
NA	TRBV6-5	CASRRWGPGNTEAFF
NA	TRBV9	CASSVDSEGWTGRTGANVLTF
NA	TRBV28	CASSSKQYGNQPQHF
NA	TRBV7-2	CASSLDLASGELFF
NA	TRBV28	CASSLRGEQFF